The T cell receptor beta chain under discussion was sequenced for a study of T cells after somatic rescue of genetic block (dated by TCRdb to 2020 to 2022). Broadly, across the study: The study assessed how robust, over the long term, a T-cell system was when the system had developed through somatic rescue of a genetic block in T-cell development.

In regard to this clone: Its antigen remains unidentified. Qualities for individual bases were not recorded, and no much larger clone is one base off.

Via the germline V gene, CDR1 is ENHRY and CDR2 SYGVKD. The CDR3 goes from the cysteine to the phenylalanine over 13 residues. Left in the record is the CDR3 DNA by itself, 39 bases read in frame from the first base. V was cut back by 2 bases and J by 8 bases, leaving a gap of 9 bases between them. The library was obtained by the immunoSEQ multiplex PCR assay. The immuneACCESS repertoire file appears here via TCRdb, limited to in-frame rearrangements. These files lack a portion of the clones; in checked studies, under half of the deficit traces to unresolved V genes, and the cause of the others is not known. The table for this sample lists about 10,000 clones; 74% of them were counted only once. About 22% of the sample goes to the ten largest clones.

This clonotype was obtained from a boy between 5 and 17 years old. The receptor chain draws on TRBV10-3 and TRBJ1-4; the D gene assignment is ambiguous. The specimen was peripheral blood mononuclear cells (PBMCs). The CDR3 region reads CAISENYLEKLFF. At the DNA level, the sequence is TGTGCCATCAGTGAGAACTATTTAGAAAAACTGTTTTTT.